These 18 T cell receptor beta chains were all obtained from the same sample, sequenced in a study of tumor-infiltrating lymphocytes in primary liver carcinoma. A primer in the constant region served to generate TCR beta cDNA from 450 to 600 ng of total RNA. Amplification in three nested multiplex PCR rounds with slightly modified ARM-PCR gave rise to TCR beta libraries. A C-beta reverse primer and TRBV1-TRBV30 forward primers served in each of the first two PCR rounds, at 9 to 11 cycles apiece. Each CDR3 protein is one row after TCRdb ran MiXCR on the multiplex PCR reads. This sample yields 300,000 to 350,000 distinct CDR3 sequences, of which 50% to 75% are seen a single time; over 15% belongs to the top ten. Unsorted whole blood supplied the blood RNA, and germline DNA was isolated too. The sequenced material came from peripheral blood. All receptors come from a woman in her twenties or thirties with primary liver carcinoma and hepatitis B virus infection.

V gene TRBV4-2 combines with J gene TRBJ2-1, with unresolved D. The germline V gene has CDR1 LGHNA and CDR2 YNFKEQ. This CDR3 has 18 residues. V dropped 5 bases and J dropped 2 bases, with 22 bases sitting between them. The CDR3 nucleotides are TGTGCCAGCAGCTACATGGGCGGAGCTCAGAGCCCCTACAATGAGCAGTTCTTC. Translating it yields CASSYMGGAQSPYNEQFF.

Of note for this clonotype: A much larger clone is a single base away; this may be a read error. This chain links TRBV6-6 with TRBJ2-3; 11 nucleotides agree with TRBD1. V shed 7 bases, J shed 4 bases, and the junction held 10 bases outside the gene matches. The CDR3 runs to 16 residues. CDR1 is MNHNY and CDR2 is SVGAGI in the germline V gene (reference sequence). The CDR3 DNA follows: TGTGCCAGCACTGAATGGACAGGGGGCAGATCAGATACGCAGTATTTT. Protein product: CASTEWTGGRSDTQYF.

Notes on this clonotype: One base away lies a much larger clone, so this may be a sequencing read error. The chain has TRBV4-2 and TRBJ2-7, with 9 bases lining up with TRBD1. The CDR3 loop spans 16 amino acids. Germline CDR1 LGHNA, CDR2 YNFKEQ. CDR3 residues: CASSHLGGQGMGEHYF. CDR3 DNA sequence: TGTGCCAGCAGCCATTTGGGGGGACAGGGTATGGGCGAGCATTACTTC.

A remark on this clonotype: Germline and junction disagree at one end, which may indicate a read error. V usage is TRBV11-2 and J usage is TRBJ2-7; D gene uncertain. Germline V gene lookup returns CDR1 SGHAT and CDR2 FQNNGV. The length of the CDR3 is 12 residues. CDR3 sequence reads: CASNLGPTGQYF. CDR3 coding DNA: TGTGCCAGCAACTTAGGTCCCACCGGGCAGTACTTC.

This clonotype has just a few counts. This chain links TRBV29-1 with TRBJ2-3; the D is unclear. CDR1 is SQVTM and CDR2 is ANQGSEA in the germline V gene. The CDR3 length is 13 residues. Trimming pared 6 bases from V and 1 base from J, leaving 11 bases between. The CDR3 loop is CSVKTAGTDTQYF. DNA of the CDR3: TGCAGCGTCAAAACGGCAGGCACAGATACGCAGTATTTT.

The rearrangement uses TRBV7-9 and TRBJ2-7; TRBD1 agrees at 8 bases. Trimming took 7 bases from V and 2 from J; bases not matched to a gene: 7. This CDR3 region has 14 residues. Germline V gives CDR1 SEHNR, CDR2 FQNEAQ (reference sequence). CDR3 in amino acids: CASMPGTGTYEQYF. The DNA of the CDR3 is TGTGCCAGCATGCCCGGGACAGGAACCTACGAGCAGTACTTC.

A word on this clonotype: One end of the junction fails to match germline, which may point to a read error. The V and J genes are TRBV9 and TRBJ2-1, with TRBD1 as a possible D gene (5 bases). Per germline, CDR1 SGDLS and CDR2 YYNGEE. CDR3 length: 13 residues. CDR3 loop: CGSSLSGLNEQFF. DNA for the CDR3: TGTGGCAGCAGCCTCTCAGGGCTCAATGAGCAGTTCTTC.

There are many counts of this clonotype. One end of the junction does not line up with germline, which may come from a read error. The V call is TRBV12-3 or TRBV12-4, the J call TRBJ2-5, with 11 bases that match TRBD2. The CDR3 loop spans 13 amino acids. CDR3 sequence: CASSRLLAGAINF. CDR3 in DNA: TGTGCCAGCAGTCGCCTACTAGCGGGAGCTATTAACTTC.

This clonotype appeared a single time. The rearrangement joins TRBV12-5 to TRBJ1-5; D remains unclear. The CDR3 totals 12 residues. CDR1 and CDR2 (germline): LGHNT, FRNRAP. Between the trimmed V and J ends, which lost 4 bases and 5 bases, there was a span of 6 bases. The CDR3 DNA is TGTGCTAGTGGTTCCTCATATCAGCCCCAGCATTTT. Translation: CASGSSYQPQHF.

There are a few counts of this clonotype. V usage is TRBV4-1 and J usage is TRBJ2-1; TRBD2 is a possible D gene (6 bases). The CDR3 totals 12 residues. CDR1 and CDR2 from the germline V gene are MGHRA and YSYEKL. V was pared by 5 bases and J by 10 bases, with 12 bases between. In DNA form, the CDR3 reads TGCGCCAGCAGCTATGGGGCGGGGGAGCAGTTCTTC. Amino acid sequence: CASSYGAGEQFF.

With regard to this clonotype: The CDR3 ends on some other residue instead of the conserved phenylalanine or tryptophan, so this is likely a read error. The J gene is TRBJ1-2, the V gene TRBV10-3, with D perhaps matching TRBD1 (6 bases). The CDR3 covers 14 residues. Germline CDR1 ENHRY, CDR2 SYGVKD. V lost 6 bases to trimming and J lost 4 bases, with 15 bases between them. CDR3 sequence reads: CAIRDTQGGYGYTL. The CDR3 DNA sequence: TGTGCCATCAGAGATACACAAGGGGGCTATGGCTACACCCTC.

As for this clonotype: A much larger clone lies a single base off, so this may be a read error. CDR3 sequence reads: CASSEQAAEGCEQYF. DNA of the CDR3: TGCGCCAGCAGCGAACAGGCCGCTGAGGGCTGCGAGCAGTACTTC. This chain connects TRBV4-1 to TRBJ2-7; perhaps D is TRBD1 or TRBD2 (5 bases each). With 5 bases removed from V and 6 bases from J, the gap between germline ends came to 20 bases. This CDR3 spans 15 amino acids. CDR1 and CDR2 (germline): MGHRA, YSYEKL.

To note about this clonotype: One junction end disagrees with the germline gene, perhaps due to a read error. CDR3 region: CASSPGQSPSYDQYF. The DNA for the CDR3 is TGTGCCAGCAGCCCGGGACAGTCGCCATCCTACGATCAGTACTTC. V and J are TRBV4-2 and TRBJ2-7, with 7 bases aligning to TRBD1. This CDR3 is 15 amino acids long. Germline V gives CDR1 LGHNA, CDR2 YNFKEQ.

The chain recombines TRBV21-1 with TRBJ2-2; the listed D gene, TRBD2, was not tested against the DNA. TRBV21-1 represents a pseudogene. This CDR3 comprises 17 residues. CDR3 sequence reads: CARPPSGGRCDTGELFF. CDR3 DNA sequence: TGTGCCAGGCCCCCTAGCGGGGGTAGATGTGACACCGGGGAGCTGTTTTTT.

Points on this clonotype: A much more abundant neighbour one base away suggests this may be a read error. The J gene is TRBJ1-2, the V gene TRBV6-1, with D hard to call. This CDR3 region has 13 residues. Germline lookup yields CDR1 MNHNS and CDR2 SASEGT. Trimming removed 5 bases at V and 0 bases at J, with 7 bases between. CDR3 loop: CASSYQTNYGYTF. CDR3 sequence (DNA): TGTGCCAGCAGTTACCAGACTAACTATGGCTACACCTTC.

Comment on this clonotype: This clone may be a read error of a much larger clone one base away. The chain employs TRBV6-5 and TRBJ2-3; no clear D. With the DNA end fitting TRBJ2-7 better, the J assignment may be wrong. Looked up from germline, CDR1 is MNHEY and CDR2 is SVGAGI. There are 14 residues in the CDR3. The CDR3 bases are TGTGCCAGCAGTTACTACGTGAGTATCCACGAGCAGTACTTC. Residues: CASSYYVSIHEQYF.

V gene TRBV11-3 combines with J gene TRBJ2-4; tentatively, D is TRBD1 (5 bases). The V and J ends lost 5 bases and 0 bases respectively, with 14 bases between them. This CDR3 has 16 residues. Per germline, CDR1 SGHNT and CDR2 YENEEA. The CDR3 coding sequence is TGTGCCAGCAGCCGTCCCCGGACACTAGCCAAAAACATTCAGTACTTC. It translates to CASSRPRTLAKNIQYF.

Turning to this clonotype: A junction boundary mismatches the germline segment, possibly from a read error. This sequence joins TRBV10-3 and TRBJ1-6, with a weak D call TRBD1 (5 bases). Germline values: CDR1 ENHRY, CDR2 SYGVKD. This CDR3 contains 16 residues. The CDR3 reads CATSSLTGLANSPLHF. CDR3 DNA sequence: TGTGCCACCAGTTCCCTAACGGGACTTGCAAATTCACCCCTCCACTTT.